The clone carrying this T cell receptor beta chain was seen only a few times. Its antigen is currently unknown. Germline V gives CDR1 SGHTA, CDR2 FQGNSA. V lost 4 bases to trimming and J lost 10 bases; unmatched junction nucleotides: 7. This CDR3 contains 13 residues. These data originate in a study of beta chain features in type 1 diabetes. The study's findings and limits: All four CD4+ subsets from Type 1 diabetes patients carried moderately but significantly shorter TCRB CDR3s.

Investigators reverse transcribed all isolated RNA, so they sequenced expressed TCRB transcripts. The protocol was immunoSEQ multiplex PCR, while the TCRdb copy is restricted to in-frame clones and leaves out a portion. The data hold approximately 170,000 clones, with less than 10% observed a single time. The sequenced material came from central memory CD4+ T cells from blood. The TCR was taken from a man younger than 35 with type 1 diabetes. This chain links TRBV7-2 with TRBJ1-1, with 9 bases identical to TRBD1. The DNA of the CDR3 is TGTGCCAGCAGCTCGGGACAGGGCGCCCTAGCTTTCTTT. Translating it yields CASSSGQGALAFF.